Following are 9 T cell receptor beta chains from one sample sequenced in a study of identical twins. TCRdb recomputed calls from the 5' RACE reads with MiXCR, one row per CDR3 protein. In the table there are over 250,000 distinct CDR3 sequences, just under 9.5% of which are singletons. These records were also assigned to another study, of yellow fever vaccine responses in identical twins.

Sequencing input: CD8+ T cells sorted from blood. The receptor set was obtained from a woman in her late teens or twenties in good health.

This clonotype was picked up many times. V gene TRBV11-2 combines with J gene TRBJ2-1; the D gene is possibly TRBD2 (6 bases). The germline V and J ends were trimmed by 5 bases and 0 bases, with 14 bases remaining between them. Per the germline V gene, CDR1 is SGHAT and CDR2 is FQNNGV. This CDR3 has 16 residues. CDR3 amino acids: CASSPNFGSSYNEQFF. The DNA of the CDR3 is TGTGCCAGCAGCCCGAACTTCGGGAGCTCCTACAATGAGCAGTTCTTC.

This clonotype was seen only a few times. The chain couples TRBV2 to TRBJ2-1; 12 bases are shared with TRBD2. The V segment lost 6 bases and the J segment 5 bases; nucleotides outside the gene matches: 5. Germline CDR1 reads SNHLY; CDR2 reads FYNNEI. This CDR3 has 15 residues. CDR3 DNA sequence: TGTGCCAGCAGCCGACTAGCGGGGGTGAACAATGAGCAGTTCTTC. Translated: CASSRLAGVNNEQFF. The whole variable domain, filled in from reference TRBV2 and TRBJ2-1, reads EPEVTQTPSHQVTQMGQEVILRCVPISNHLYFYWYRQILGQKVEFLVSFYNNEISEKSEIFDDQFSVERPDGSNFTLKIRSTKLEDSAMYFCASSRLAGVNNEQFFGPGTRLTVL.

This clonotype was seen ten or more times. This rearrangement joins TRBV28 to TRBJ1-2, with a possible D match to TRBD1 (6 bases). CDR1 and CDR2 (germline): MDHEN, SYDVKM. The V end was cut by 4 bases, the J end by 6 bases, with 15 bases between. This CDR3 is built from 14 residues. The CDR3 DNA reads TGTGCCAGCAGTTATGGGACAAGGCTCGATGGCTACACCTTC. This sequence encodes CASSYGTRLDGYTF.

In its sample, this clonotype was seen a few times. This chain links TRBV27 with TRBJ2-7; D is undetermined. V lost 4 bases to trimming and J lost 2 bases, with 9 bases between them. Germline V gene sequence: CDR1 MNHEY, CDR2 SMNVEV (reference sequence). The length of the CDR3 is 13 residues. The CDR3, as DNA: TGTGCCAGCAGTTCTGACATAGCCTACGAGCAGTACTTC. It is translated as CASSSDIAYEQYF.

The sample holds many counts of this clonotype. This chain connects TRBV11-2 to TRBJ2-1; 14 bases fit TRBD2. The V and J ends lost 1 base and 6 bases, in that order; junction bases with no gene match: 2. There are 16 residues in the CDR3. From germline, CDR1 is SGHAT and CDR2 FQNNGV. The CDR3 loop is CASSLVGLAGVNEQFF. In DNA, the CDR3 is TGTGCCAGCAGCTTAGTGGGACTAGCGGGAGTCAATGAGCAGTTCTTC.

This clonotype was found many times. The chain combines TRBV7-9 with TRBJ2-1; a possible D gene is TRBD1 (6 bases). V dropped 2 bases and J dropped 6 bases, with 8 bases sitting between them. Germline V gene data show CDR1 as SEHNR and CDR2 as FQNEAQ (reference sequence). This CDR3 comprises 13 residues. For the CDR3, the DNA is TGTGCCAGCAGCTTAACACAGGGCAATGAGCAGTTCTTC. This encodes CASSLTQGNEQFF.

V and J are TRBV11-2 and TRBJ1-1, with 8 bases lining up with TRBD1. CDR1 and CDR2 from the germline V gene are SGHAT and FQNNGV. Trimming at V came to 1 base and at J to 5 bases, leaving 6 bases not matched to a gene. CDR3 length equals 15 residues. This CDR3 is CASSLAPQGETEAFF. For the CDR3, the DNA is TGTGCCAGCAGCTTAGCACCACAGGGGGAAACTGAAGCTTTCTTT.

V and J are TRBV29-1 and TRBJ1-4; the match to TRBD1 covers 8 bases. V lost 7 bases, J lost 8 bases, and 3 bases stayed unmatched. Germline lookup yields CDR1 SQVTM and CDR2 ANQGSEA. The CDR3 loop spans 11 amino acids. The DNA of the CDR3 is TGCAGCGCCCGGACAGGGGAAAAACTGTTTTTT. The encoded protein is CSARTGEKLFF.

The table lists this clonotype with many counts. The chain joins TRBV30 to TRBJ2-1; 11 positions agree with TRBD2. The length of the CDR3 is 14 residues. Losses at the gene ends were 4 bases for V and 3 bases for J; bases not matched to a gene: 2. Germline CDR1 is GTSNPN and CDR2 is SVGIG (reference sequence). In DNA form, the CDR3 reads TGTGCCTGGATTGGGACTAGCGGCTACAATGAGCAGTTCTTC. Protein product: CAWIGTSGYNEQFF.